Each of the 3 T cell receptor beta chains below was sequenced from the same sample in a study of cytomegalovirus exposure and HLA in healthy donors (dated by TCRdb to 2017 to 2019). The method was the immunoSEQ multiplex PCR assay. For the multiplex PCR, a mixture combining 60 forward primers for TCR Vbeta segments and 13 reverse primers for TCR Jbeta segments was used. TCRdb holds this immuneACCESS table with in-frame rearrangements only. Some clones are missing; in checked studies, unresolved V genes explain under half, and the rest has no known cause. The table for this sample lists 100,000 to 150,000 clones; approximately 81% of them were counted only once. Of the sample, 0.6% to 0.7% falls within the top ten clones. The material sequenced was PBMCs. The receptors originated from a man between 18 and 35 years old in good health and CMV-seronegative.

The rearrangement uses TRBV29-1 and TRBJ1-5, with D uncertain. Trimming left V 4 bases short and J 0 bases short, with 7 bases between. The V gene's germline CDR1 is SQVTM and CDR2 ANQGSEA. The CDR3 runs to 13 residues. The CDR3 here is CSVAANSNQPQHF. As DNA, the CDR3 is TGCAGCGTTGCCGCGAATAGCAATCAGCCCCAGCATTTT.

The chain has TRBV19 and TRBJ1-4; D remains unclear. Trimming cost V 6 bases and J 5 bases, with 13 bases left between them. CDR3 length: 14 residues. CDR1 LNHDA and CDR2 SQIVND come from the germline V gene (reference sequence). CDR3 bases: TGTGCCAGTAGCGCCGTGGCAGAAAATGAAAAACTGTTTTTT. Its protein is CASSAVAENEKLFF. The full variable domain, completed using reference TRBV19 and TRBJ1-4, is DGGITQSPKYLFRKEGQNVTLSCEQNLNHDAMYWYRQDPGQGLRLIYYSQIVNDFQKGDIAEGYSVSREKKESFPLTVTSAQKNPTAFYLCASSAVAENEKLFFGSGTQLSVL.

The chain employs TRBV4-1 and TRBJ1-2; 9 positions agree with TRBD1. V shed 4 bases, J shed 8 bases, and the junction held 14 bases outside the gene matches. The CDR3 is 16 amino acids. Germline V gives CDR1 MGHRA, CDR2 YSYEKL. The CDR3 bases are TGCGCCAGCAGCCCGCCGGGACAGGGATTAGTTGGGGGCTACACCTTC. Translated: CASSPPGQGLVGGYTF.